The clone carrying this TCR beta chain was observed a handful of times. Its antigen is as yet unknown. These data are taken from a study of response to subunit inactivated influenza vaccine. TCRdb recomputed calls from the RT-PCR reads with MiXCR, one row per CDR3 protein. Of 450,000 to 500,000 distinct CDR3 sequences in the sample, about 10% are singletons; the top ten hold roughly 12%. Findings of the study overall: The authors put forward the suggestion that each seasonal influenza vaccination may bring in only a limited number of new T cells.

Germline V gene sequence: CDR1 KGHDR, CDR2 SFDVKD. Trimming left V 1 base short and J 5 bases short, with 16 bases between. CDR3 length: 16 amino acids. This clonotype was obtained from a man aged 50-59 years who received an inactivated influenza vaccine. This sequence joins TRBV24-1 and TRBJ2-5; maybe TRBD2 (5 bases). The material was PBMCs from blood, obtained roughly 47 days after vaccination. The CDR3 loop is CATSDLHGRGGETQYF. CDR3 DNA sequence: TGTGCCACCAGTGATTTACATGGCCGGGGTGGGGAGACCCAGTACTTC.